These 17 T cell receptor beta chains came from one sample sequenced in a study of early T cells in non-severe SARS-CoV-2 infection. From the 5' RACE reads, TCRdb called clonotypes with MiXCR, one entry per CDR3 protein. Here the sample spans tens of thousands of distinct CDR3 sequences, around 8.6% being singletons. The sample consisted of whole blood, taken at baseline. These TCRs come from an adult who was a healthcare worker with PCR-confirmed SARS-CoV-2 infection or an uninfected control (not recorded which).

This clonotype has ten or more counts. This chain links TRBV12-3 or TRBV12-4 with TRBJ2-5, with TRBD2 identical over 9 bases. Losses at the gene ends were 7 bases for V and 2 bases for J; bases not matched to a gene: 8. The CDR3 extends over 15 amino acids. In DNA, the CDR3 is TGTGCCAGCACGAGCTTTACTAGCGGGCAAGAGACCCAGTACTTC. Amino acids: CASTSFTSGQETQYF.

In this sample, this clonotype turned up many times. The chain is built from TRBV12-3 or TRBV12-4 and TRBJ2-7, with D perhaps TRBD1 (5 bases). The ends were cut back, 6 bases at V and 3 bases at J, with 15 bases in the middle. The CDR3 loop spans 14 amino acids. CDR3 sequence reads: CASSPLGQDYEQYF. The CDR3 DNA reads as TGTGCCAGCAGCCCACTGGGGCAAGACTACGAGCAGTACTTC.

The chain couples TRBV7-9 to TRBJ2-2; 7 bases agree with TRBD1. This CDR3 contains 17 residues. Trimming took 5 bases from V and 8 from J; bases not matched to a gene: 17. The germline CDR1 and CDR2 sequences are SEHNR and FQNEAQ (reference sequence). The CDR3 coding sequence is TGTGCCAGCAGCCGGAAGCCGGGACAGCTCTTGGTGGGGGAGCTGTTTTTT. As protein: CASSRKPGQLLVGELFF.

In its sample, this clonotype was seen many times. V and J are TRBV7-3 and TRBJ2-2; D remains unclear. Germline V gene lookup returns CDR1 SGHTA and CDR2 FQGTGA. The CDR3 runs 16 residues. Trimming left V 5 bases short and J 0 bases short, with 13 bases between. The CDR3 protein is CASSPGGSSNTGELFF. The CDR3 coding sequence is TGTGCCAGCAGCCCAGGCGGTTCCTCGAACACCGGGGAGCTGTTTTTT.

This chain links TRBV3-1 with TRBJ1-3; D gene unclear. Germline CDR1 reads LGHDT; CDR2 reads YNNKEL (reference sequence). Between the trimmed V and J ends, which lost 1 base and 3 bases, there was a span of 1 base. The length of the CDR3 is 12 residues. CDR3: CASSQVGNTIYF. CDR3 DNA sequence: TGTGCCAGCAGCCAAGTTGGAAACACCATATATTTT.

This clonotype has ten or more counts. The chain carries TRBV7-9 and TRBJ2-3; D remains ambiguous. CDR1 is SEHNR, CDR2 FQNEAQ, per germline (reference sequence). The CDR3 length is 15 residues. V shed 3 bases and J shed 5 bases, with 15 bases lying between them. The CDR3 bases are TGTGCCAGCAGCTTGGGTCCCTCCTCGGGAGATACGCAGTATTTT. Residues: CASSLGPSSGDTQYF.

The chain recombines TRBV20-1 with TRBJ1-1; a possible D gene is TRBD1 (5 bases). Germline V gene data show CDR1 as DFQATT and CDR2 as SNEGSKA (reference sequence). V was pared by 0 bases and J by 7 bases, with 18 bases between. This CDR3 comprises 15 residues. CDR3 loop: CSARDVQVSYYEAFF. In DNA form, the CDR3 reads TGCAGTGCTAGAGACGTACAGGTCTCATATTATGAAGCTTTCTTT.

This clonotype was recorded at least ten times. An end of the junction differs from the germline gene, which may be a read error. The gene calls are TRBV6-6 and TRBJ1-3; unclear D gene. The CDR3 loop spans 12 amino acids. Germline-derived CDR1 and CDR2 are MNHNY and SVGAGI (reference sequence). DNA for the CDR3: TGTGCCAGCAGTTACAGGGAGCCCCCGGCGAATTTT. This sequence encodes CASSYREPPANF.

This clonotype was picked up a small number of times. The CDR3 DNA is TGTGCCAGCAGATTTTCCACAGGGGCAAACACCGGGGAGCTGTTTTTT. Its translation is CASRFSTGANTGELFF. V is TRBV6-5 and J is TRBJ2-2, with 7 bases lining up with TRBD1. With V trimmed by 6 bases and J by 2 bases, 9 bases remained unmatched. This CDR3 is built from 16 residues. The germline gives CDR1 MNHEY, CDR2 SVGAGI.

The table lists this clonotype with many counts. The CDR3 DNA follows: TGTGCCAGCAGTTCCCTTGGGACTAGCGGGAGGAATGAGCAGTTCTTC. It encodes CASSSLGTSGRNEQFF. The chain employs TRBV27 and TRBJ2-1, with 15 positions matching TRBD2. The V gene's germline CDR1 is MNHEY and CDR2 SMNVEV (reference sequence). V was pared by 4 bases and J by 7 bases, with 5 bases of the junction left unmatched. CDR3 length equals 16 residues.

As concerns this clonotype: The conserved phenylalanine or tryptophan is not found at the CDR3 terminus, so this likely reflects a read error. Because the CDR3's place on the DNA is in doubt, the DNA is left out and the CDR3 is given as listed by TCRdb. The rearrangement uses TRBV12-2 and TRBJ1-1; TRBD1 is the table's D call, not checked against the DNA. TRBV12-2 is termed a pseudogene. The CDR3 totals 9 residues, both ends included. The CDR3 reads CASRLATGP.

The CDR3 DNA reads as TGCAGCGTTGGGGTAGCGGGAGGGCTCACAGATACGCAGTATTTT. Translation gives CSVGVAGGLTDTQYF. This sequence joins TRBV29-1 and TRBJ2-3; 11 positions match TRBD2. The germline V gene has CDR1 SQVTM and CDR2 ANQGSEA. V was clipped by 4 bases and J by 2 bases; unmatched bases: 5. This CDR3 has 15 amino acids.

This clonotype was observed many times. The genes are TRBV12-3 or TRBV12-4 and TRBJ2-1, with D perhaps matching TRBD1 or TRBD2 (7 bases each). Trimming cost V 0 bases and J 6 bases, with 12 bases left between them. This CDR3 has 15 residues. This CDR3 is CASSLAGRGGNEQFF. The CDR3 region has the DNA TGTGCCAGCAGTTTAGCCGGCAGGGGGGGCAATGAGCAGTTCTTC.

This clonotype was seen ten or more times. The chain employs TRBV7-3 and TRBJ2-6; D is possibly TRBD1 or TRBD2 (5 bases each). Trimming stripped 1 base from V and 4 bases from J, with 11 bases between. Germline assignment: CDR1 SGHTA and CDR2 FQGTGA. The CDR3 is 16 amino acids. CDR3 DNA: TGTGCCAGCAGCTTAAACGCAGGGACCGGGGCCAACGTCCTGACTTTC. Amino acid sequence: CASSLNAGTGANVLTF. Based on the CDR3 plus reference TRBV7-3 and TRBJ2-6, the full variable domain is GAGVSQTPSNKVTEKGKYVELRCDPISGHTALYWYRQSLGQGPEFLIYFQGTGAADDSGLPNDRFFAVRPEGSVSTLKIQRTERGDSAVYLCASSLNAGTGANVLTFGAGSRLTVL.

The gene calls are TRBV3-1 and TRBJ2-7; D not certain. The CDR3 totals 15 residues. Germline V gives CDR1 LGHDT, CDR2 YNNKEL (reference sequence). V was cut by 1 base and J by 0 bases, with 10 bases left in between. The CDR3, as DNA: TGTGCCAGCAGCCAAGGACCCCCCCTCTCCTACGAGCAGTACTTC. Amino acids: CASSQGPPLSYEQYF.

This clonotype occurred a few times. The CDR3 DNA sequence: TGTGCCAGCTCTCCCCAGTCCTACGAGCAGTACTTC. Translation: CASSPQSYEQYF. The V and J genes are TRBV18 and TRBJ2-7; D unclear. CDR3 length: 12 amino acids. The germline V and J ends were trimmed by 6 bases and 1 base, with 7 bases remaining between them. Germline CDR1 KGHSH, CDR2 LQKENI.

Written as DNA, the CDR3 is TGCAGTGCTAGTTCCGGCAGCTACGAGCAGTACTTC. Protein sequence: CSASSGSYEQYF. The gene calls are TRBV20-1 and TRBJ2-7; D gene unclear. The CDR3 covers 12 residues. Germline assignment: CDR1 DFQATT and CDR2 SNEGSKA (reference sequence). V lost 3 bases and J lost 3, with 9 bases in between.